Described below is a single T cell receptor beta chain sequence and its context. Its antigen is not known. TCRdb's table, derived via immunoSEQ multiplex PCR, lists solely in-frame clones and lacks some. This sample has about 74,000 clones, with 94% found just once. This CDR3 is built from 18 residues. Germline CDR1 reads MDHEN; CDR2 reads SYDVKM. The J segment lost 1 base and the V segment lost 3 bases, leaving 11 bases of the junction unmatched. These data are taken from a study of cytomegalovirus exposure and HLA in healthy donors. Findings and limits, study-wide: The authors enumerated under 200 TCR beta chains as linked to cytomegalovirus.

The TCR was taken from a man aged 18-30 years in good health and CMV-seropositive. The sample was PBMCs. The chain uses TRBV28 and TRBJ1-3, with TRBD1 identical over 8 bases. The DNA for the CDR3 is TGTGCCAGCAGTTTGGGTGGGGCAGGGGGCTCATCTGGAAACACCATATATTTT. It is translated as CASSLGGAGGSSGNTIYF.